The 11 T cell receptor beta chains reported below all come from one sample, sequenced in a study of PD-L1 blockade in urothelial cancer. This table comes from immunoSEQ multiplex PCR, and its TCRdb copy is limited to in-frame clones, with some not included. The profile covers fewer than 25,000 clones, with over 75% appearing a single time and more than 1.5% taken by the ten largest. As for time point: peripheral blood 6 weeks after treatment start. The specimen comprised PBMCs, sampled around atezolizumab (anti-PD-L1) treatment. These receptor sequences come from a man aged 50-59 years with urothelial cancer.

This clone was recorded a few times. The CDR3 DNA is TGTGCCAGCTCACCAGGGACAGGGGGCGATACGCAGTATTTT. It encodes CASSPGTGGDTQYF. The chain joins TRBV18 to TRBJ2-3; 12 nucleotides line up with TRBD1. V shed 2 bases, J shed 6 bases, and the junction held 0 bases outside the gene matches. CDR3 size: 14 residues. In germline, CDR1 is KGHSH, CDR2 LQKENI.

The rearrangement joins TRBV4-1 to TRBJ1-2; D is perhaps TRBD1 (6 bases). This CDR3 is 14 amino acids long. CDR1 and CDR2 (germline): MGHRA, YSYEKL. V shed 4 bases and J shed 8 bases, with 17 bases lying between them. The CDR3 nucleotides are TGCGCCAGCAGCCCACCCACAGGGCCGCGGGGCTACACCTTC. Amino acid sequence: CASSPPTGPRGYTF.

CDR3 amino acids: CASSVGTGGGYTF. The CDR3 nucleotides are TGTGCCAGCAGTGTCGGGACAGGTGGTGGCTACACCTTC. This chain links TRBV6-1 with TRBJ1-2; 8 bases map to TRBD1. The germline CDR1 and CDR2 sequences are MNHNS and SASEGT. Trimming at V came to 4 bases and at J to 7 bases, leaving 5 bases not matched to a gene. The CDR3 consists of 13 residues.

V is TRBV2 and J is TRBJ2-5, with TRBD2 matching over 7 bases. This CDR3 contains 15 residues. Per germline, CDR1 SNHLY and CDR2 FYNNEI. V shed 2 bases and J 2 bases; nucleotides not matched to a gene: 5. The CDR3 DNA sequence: TGTGCCAGCAGTGAACAAGCGGGGAGTCAAGAGACCCAGTACTTC. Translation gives CASSEQAGSQETQYF.

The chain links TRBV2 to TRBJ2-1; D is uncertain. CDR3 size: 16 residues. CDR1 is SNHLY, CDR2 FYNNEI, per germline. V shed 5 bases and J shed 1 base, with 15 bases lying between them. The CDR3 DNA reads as TGTGCCAGCAGTCCGCCGCTGGCAGCGTCCTACAATGAGCAGTTCTTC. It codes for CASSPPLAASYNEQFF.

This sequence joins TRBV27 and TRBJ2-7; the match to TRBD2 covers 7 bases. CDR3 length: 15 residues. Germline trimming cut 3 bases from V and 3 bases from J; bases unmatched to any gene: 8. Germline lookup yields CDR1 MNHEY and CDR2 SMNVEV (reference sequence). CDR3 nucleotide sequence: TGTGCCAGCAGTTTCGGGCCTAGCGGTGTCTACGAGCAGTACTTC. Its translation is CASSFGPSGVYEQYF.

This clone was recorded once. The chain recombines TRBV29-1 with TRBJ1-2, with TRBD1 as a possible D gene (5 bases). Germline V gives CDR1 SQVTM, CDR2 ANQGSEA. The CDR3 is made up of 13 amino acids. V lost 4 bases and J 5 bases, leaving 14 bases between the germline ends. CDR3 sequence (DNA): TGCAGCGTTGCCCGGAGGGGCTGGTATGGCTACACCTTC. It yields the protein CSVARRGWYGYTF.

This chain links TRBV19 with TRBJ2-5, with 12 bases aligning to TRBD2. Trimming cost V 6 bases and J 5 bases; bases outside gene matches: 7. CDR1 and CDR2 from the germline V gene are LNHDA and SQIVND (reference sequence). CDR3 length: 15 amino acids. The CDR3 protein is CASRSSGGAPETQYF. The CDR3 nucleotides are TGTGCCAGTAGGTCTAGCGGGGGGGCCCCGGAGACCCAGTACTTC.

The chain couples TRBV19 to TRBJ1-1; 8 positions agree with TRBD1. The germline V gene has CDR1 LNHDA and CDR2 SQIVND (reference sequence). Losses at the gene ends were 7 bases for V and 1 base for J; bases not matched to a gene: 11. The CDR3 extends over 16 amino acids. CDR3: CASTYLRTGQNTEAFF. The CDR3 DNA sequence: TGTGCCAGTACTTACCTTAGGACAGGGCAGAACACTGAAGCTTTCTTT.

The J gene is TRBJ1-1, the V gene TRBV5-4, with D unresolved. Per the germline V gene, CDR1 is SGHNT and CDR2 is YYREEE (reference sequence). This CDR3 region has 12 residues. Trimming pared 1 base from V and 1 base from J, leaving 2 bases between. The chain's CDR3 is CASSLRNTEAFF. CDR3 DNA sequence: TGTGCCAGCAGCTTGCGGAACACTGAAGCTTTCTTT.

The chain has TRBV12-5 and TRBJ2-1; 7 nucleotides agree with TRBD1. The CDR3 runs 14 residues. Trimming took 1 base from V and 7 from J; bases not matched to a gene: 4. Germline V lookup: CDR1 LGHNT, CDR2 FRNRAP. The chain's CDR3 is CASGLGQGVNEQFF. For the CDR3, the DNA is TGTGCTAGTGGTTTGGGACAGGGTGTGAATGAGCAGTTCTTC.